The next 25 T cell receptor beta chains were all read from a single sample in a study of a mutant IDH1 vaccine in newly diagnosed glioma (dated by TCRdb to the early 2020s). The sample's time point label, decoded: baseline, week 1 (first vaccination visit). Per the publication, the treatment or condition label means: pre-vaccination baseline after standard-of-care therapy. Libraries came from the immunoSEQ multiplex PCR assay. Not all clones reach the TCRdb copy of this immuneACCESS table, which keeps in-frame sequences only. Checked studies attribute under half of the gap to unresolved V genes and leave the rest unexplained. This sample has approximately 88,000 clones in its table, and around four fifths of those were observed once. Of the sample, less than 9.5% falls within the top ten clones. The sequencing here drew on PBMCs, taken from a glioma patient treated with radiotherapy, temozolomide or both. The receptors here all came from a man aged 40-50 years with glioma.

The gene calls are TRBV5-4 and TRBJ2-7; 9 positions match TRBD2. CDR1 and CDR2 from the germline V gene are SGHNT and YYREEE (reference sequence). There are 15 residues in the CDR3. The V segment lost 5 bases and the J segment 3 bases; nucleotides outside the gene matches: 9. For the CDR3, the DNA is TGTGCCAGCAGTGGGTTGCGGGAGGGCCTCTACGAGCAGTACTTC. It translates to CASSGLREGLYEQYF.

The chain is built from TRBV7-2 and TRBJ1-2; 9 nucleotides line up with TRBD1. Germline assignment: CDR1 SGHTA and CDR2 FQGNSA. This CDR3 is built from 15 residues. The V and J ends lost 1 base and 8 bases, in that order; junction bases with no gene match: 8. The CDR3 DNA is TGTGCCAGCAGCTTAGAAGGGACAGGGATGCAGGGCTACACCTTC. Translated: CASSLEGTGMQGYTF.

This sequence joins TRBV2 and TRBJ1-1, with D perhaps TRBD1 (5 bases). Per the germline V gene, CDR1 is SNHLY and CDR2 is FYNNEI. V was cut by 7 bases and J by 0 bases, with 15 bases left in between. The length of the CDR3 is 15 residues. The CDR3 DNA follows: TGTGCCAGCATCGTTGGGGACCTTATGAACACTGAAGCTTTCTTT. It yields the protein CASIVGDLMNTEAFF.

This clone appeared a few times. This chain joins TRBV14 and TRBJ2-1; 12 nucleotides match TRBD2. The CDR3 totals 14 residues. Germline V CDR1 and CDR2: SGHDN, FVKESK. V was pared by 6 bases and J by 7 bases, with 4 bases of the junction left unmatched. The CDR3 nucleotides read TGTGCCAGCAGTCTACTAGCGGGGGGAAATGAGCAGTTCTTC. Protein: CASSLLAGGNEQFF.

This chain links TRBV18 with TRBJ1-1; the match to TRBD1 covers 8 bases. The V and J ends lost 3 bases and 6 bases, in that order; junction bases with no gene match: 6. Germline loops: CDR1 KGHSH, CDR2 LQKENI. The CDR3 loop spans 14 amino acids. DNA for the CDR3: TGTGCCAGCTCACCCGACCAGGGGGCCTCTGAAGCTTTCTTT. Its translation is CASSPDQGASEAFF.

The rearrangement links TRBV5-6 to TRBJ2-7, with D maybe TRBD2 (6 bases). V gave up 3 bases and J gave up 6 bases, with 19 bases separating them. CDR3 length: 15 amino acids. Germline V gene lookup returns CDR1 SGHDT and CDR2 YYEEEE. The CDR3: CASSSRDLLAPEQYF. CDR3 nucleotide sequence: TGTGCCAGCAGCTCCCGGGACCTACTAGCCCCCGAGCAGTACTTC.

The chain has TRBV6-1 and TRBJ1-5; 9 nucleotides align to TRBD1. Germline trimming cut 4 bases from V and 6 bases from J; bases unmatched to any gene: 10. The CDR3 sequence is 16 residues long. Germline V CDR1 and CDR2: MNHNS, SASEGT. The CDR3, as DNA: TGTGCCAGCAGTGTTGGGGGGACAGGGAGGTTTCAGCCCCAGCATTTT. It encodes CASSVGGTGRFQPQHF.

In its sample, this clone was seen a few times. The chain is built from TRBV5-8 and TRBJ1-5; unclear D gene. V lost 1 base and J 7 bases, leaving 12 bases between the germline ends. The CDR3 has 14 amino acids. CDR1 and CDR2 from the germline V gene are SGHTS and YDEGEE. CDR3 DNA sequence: TGTGCCAGCAGCTTGAATCCCGGGCGGCAGCCCCAGCATTTT. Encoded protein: CASSLNPGRQPQHF. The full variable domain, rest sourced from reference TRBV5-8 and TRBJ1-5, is EAGVTQSPTHLIKTRGQQATLRCSPISGHTSVYWYQQALGLGLQFLLWYDEGEERNRGNFPPRFSGRQFPNYSSELNVNALELEDSALYLCASSLNPGRQPQHFGDGTRLSIL.

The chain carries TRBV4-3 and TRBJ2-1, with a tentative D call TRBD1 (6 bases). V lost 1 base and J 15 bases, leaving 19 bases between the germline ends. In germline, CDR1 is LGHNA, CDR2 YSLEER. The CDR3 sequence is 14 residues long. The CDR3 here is CASSQGPLGAGRFF. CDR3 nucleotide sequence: TGCGCCAGCAGCCAAGGACCTTTGGGGGCTGGAAGGTTCTTC.

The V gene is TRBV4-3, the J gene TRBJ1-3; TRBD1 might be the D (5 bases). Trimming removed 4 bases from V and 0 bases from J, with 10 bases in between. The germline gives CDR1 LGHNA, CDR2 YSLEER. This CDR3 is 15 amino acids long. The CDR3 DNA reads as TGCGCCAGCAGCCGGCGCGGGGGCTCTGGAAACACCATATATTTT. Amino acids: CASSRRGGSGNTIYF.

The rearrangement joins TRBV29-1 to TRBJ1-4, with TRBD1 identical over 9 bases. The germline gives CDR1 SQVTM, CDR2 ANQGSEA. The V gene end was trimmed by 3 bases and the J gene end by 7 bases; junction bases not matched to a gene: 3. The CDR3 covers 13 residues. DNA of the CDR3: TGCAGCGTTGAGGACAGGGGACGTGAAAAACTGTTTTTT. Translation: CSVEDRGREKLFF.

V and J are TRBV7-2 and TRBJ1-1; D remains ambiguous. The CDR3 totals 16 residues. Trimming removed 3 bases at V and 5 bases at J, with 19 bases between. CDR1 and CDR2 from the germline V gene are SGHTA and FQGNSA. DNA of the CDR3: TGTGCCAGCAGCTTCGATTTGAGTAAAGGTTTTACTGAAGCTTTCTTT. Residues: CASSFDLSKGFTEAFF. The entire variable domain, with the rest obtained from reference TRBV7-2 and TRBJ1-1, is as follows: GAGVSQSPSNKVTEKGKDVELRCDPISGHTALYWYRQSLGQGLEFLIYFQGNSAPDKSGLPSDRFSAERTGGSVSTLTIQRTQQEDSAVYLCASSFDLSKGFTEAFFGQGTRLTVV.

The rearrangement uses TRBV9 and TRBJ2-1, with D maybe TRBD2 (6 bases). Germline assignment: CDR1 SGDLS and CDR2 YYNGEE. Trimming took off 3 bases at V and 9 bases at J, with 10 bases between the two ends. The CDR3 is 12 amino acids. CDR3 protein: CASSAAGSEQFF. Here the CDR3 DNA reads TGTGCCAGCAGCGCCGCCGGGAGTGAGCAGTTCTTC.

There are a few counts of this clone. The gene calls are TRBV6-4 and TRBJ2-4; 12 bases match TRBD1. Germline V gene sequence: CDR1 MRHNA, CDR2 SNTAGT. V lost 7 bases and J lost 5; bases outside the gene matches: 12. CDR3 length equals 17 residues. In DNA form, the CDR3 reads TGTGCCAGCACCCCGGGACAGGGGGCGCGTGGTCAAAACATTCAGTACTTC. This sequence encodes CASTPGQGARGQNIQYF.

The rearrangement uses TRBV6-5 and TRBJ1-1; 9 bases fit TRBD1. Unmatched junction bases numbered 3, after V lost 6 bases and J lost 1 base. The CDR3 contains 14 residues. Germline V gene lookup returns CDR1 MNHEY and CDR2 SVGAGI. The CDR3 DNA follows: TGTGCCAGCAGGCGGACAGGGGAGAACACTGAAGCTTTCTTT. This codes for CASRRTGENTEAFF.

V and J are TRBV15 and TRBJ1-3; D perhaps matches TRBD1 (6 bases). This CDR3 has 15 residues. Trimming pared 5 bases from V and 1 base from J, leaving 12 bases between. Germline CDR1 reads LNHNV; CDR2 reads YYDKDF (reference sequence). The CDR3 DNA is TGTGCCACCAGCGAGAATAGGGGGTCTGGAAACACCATATATTTT. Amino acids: CATSENRGSGNTIYF. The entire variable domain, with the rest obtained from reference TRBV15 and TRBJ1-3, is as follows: DAMVIQNPRYQVTQFGKPVTLSCSQTLNHNVMYWYQQKSSQAPKLLFHYYDKDFNNEADTPDNFQSRRPNTSFCFLDIRSPGLGDTAMYLCATSENRGSGNTIYFGEGSWLTVV.

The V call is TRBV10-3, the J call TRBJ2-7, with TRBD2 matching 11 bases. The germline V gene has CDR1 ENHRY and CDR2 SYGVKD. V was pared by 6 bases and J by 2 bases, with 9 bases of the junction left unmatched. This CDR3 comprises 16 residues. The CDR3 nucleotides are TGTGCCATCAGAGGGGGGGGACTAGCGGATACCTACGAGCAGTACTTC. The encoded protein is CAIRGGGLADTYEQYF.

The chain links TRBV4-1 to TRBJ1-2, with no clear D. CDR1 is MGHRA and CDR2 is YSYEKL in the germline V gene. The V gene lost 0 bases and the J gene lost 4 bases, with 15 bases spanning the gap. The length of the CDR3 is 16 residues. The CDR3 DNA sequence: TGCGCCAGCAGCCAAGATTATGCCAGCGCCTTCTATGGCTACACCTTC. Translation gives CASSQDYASAFYGYTF.

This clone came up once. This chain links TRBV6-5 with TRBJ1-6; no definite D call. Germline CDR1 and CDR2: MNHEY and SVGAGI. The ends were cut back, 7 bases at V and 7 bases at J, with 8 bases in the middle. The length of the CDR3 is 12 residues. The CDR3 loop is CASTSLNSPLHF. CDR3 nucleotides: TGTGCCAGCACCTCACTAAATTCACCCCTCCACTTT.

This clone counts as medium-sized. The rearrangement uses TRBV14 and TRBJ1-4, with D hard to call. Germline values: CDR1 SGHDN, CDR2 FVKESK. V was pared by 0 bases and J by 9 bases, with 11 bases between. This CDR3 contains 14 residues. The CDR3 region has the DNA TGTGCCAGCAGCCAAGATTTGGGTCAGAAAAAACTGTTTTTT. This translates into CASSQDLGQKKLFF.

The CDR3 protein is CASKPPDGVRGETQYF. The CDR3 DNA reads as TGCGCCAGCAAACCCCCGGACGGAGTCAGGGGAGAGACCCAGTACTTC. The rearrangement uses TRBV5-1 and TRBJ2-5, with D possibly TRBD1 on 6 matching bases. This CDR3 is built from 16 residues. Between the trimmed V and J ends, which lost 6 bases and 4 bases, there was a span of 22 bases. Looked up from germline, CDR1 is SGHRS and CDR2 is YFSETQ.

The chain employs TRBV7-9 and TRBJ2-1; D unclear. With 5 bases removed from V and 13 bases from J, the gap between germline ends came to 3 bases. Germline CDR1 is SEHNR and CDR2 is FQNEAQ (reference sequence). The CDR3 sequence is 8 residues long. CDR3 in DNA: TGTGCCAGCAGCCTACAGTTCTTC. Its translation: CASSLQFF.

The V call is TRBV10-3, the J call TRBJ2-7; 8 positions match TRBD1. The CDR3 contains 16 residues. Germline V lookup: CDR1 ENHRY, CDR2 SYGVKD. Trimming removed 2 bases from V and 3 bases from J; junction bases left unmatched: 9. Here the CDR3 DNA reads TGTGCCATCAGTGAGCCCGGACAGGGAATGGGCTACGAGCAGTACTTC. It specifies CAISEPGQGMGYEQYF.

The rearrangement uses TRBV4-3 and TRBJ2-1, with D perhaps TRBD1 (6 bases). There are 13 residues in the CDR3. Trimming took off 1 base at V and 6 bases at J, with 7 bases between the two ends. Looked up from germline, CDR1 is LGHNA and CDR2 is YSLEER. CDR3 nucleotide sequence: TGCGCCAGCAGCCAAGTACAGGGCAATGAGCAGTTCTTC. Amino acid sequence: CASSQVQGNEQFF.

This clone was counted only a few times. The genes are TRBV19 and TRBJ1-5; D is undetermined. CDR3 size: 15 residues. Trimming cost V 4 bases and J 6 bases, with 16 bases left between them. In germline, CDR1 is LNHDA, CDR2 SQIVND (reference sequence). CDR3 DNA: TGTGCCAGTAGTAGTGCCGTGCGGGGAGGTCAGCCCCAGCATTTT. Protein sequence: CASSSAVRGGQPQHF.